This TCR beta chain was sequenced for a study of low-dose radiotherapy and immunotherapy resistance in tumors. As for the study in general: Daily intake of oral aspirin 300 mg by patients lasted four cycles and began on cycle 1 day 1.

V trimming: 2 bases; J trimming: 2 bases; junction bases outside the gene matches: 9. The CDR3 extends over 16 amino acids. Per the germline V gene, CDR1 is SEHNR and CDR2 is FQNEAQ (reference sequence). In its sample, this clonotype was seen many times. First-strand cDNA relied on TRAV- and TRBV-specific primers spanning alpha and beta chains. It was with a constant-region primer and a V-primer adapter that TCRs were amplified over around 19 PCR cycles. TCRdb reprocessed the reads with MiXCR, giving one entry per CDR3 protein. This sample carries 55,000 to 80,000 distinct CDR3 sequences, around a quarter of them seen once, and the ten largest clones take 6.5% to 8%. The time point denotes: before trial treatment.

Sequenced here: PBMCs, sampled before treatment. The chain links TRBV7-9 to TRBJ2-7; TRBD1 agrees at 7 bases. The TCR originated in a male donor with rectosigmoid adenocarcinoma. The CDR3 sequence is CASSLSVGGRTYEQYF. DNA of the CDR3: TGTGCCAGCAGCTTATCGGTAGGGGGCCGCACCTACGAGCAGTACTTC.